Below, one T cell receptor beta chain is given with its context. Its matching antigen is unknown. Germline values: CDR1 SGHTA, CDR2 FQGNSA. Trimming took off 0 bases at V and 12 bases at J, with 12 bases between the two ends. The CDR3 covers 12 residues. The sample belongs to a study of T cell clones after liver transplantation. About the research overall: TCRbeta sequencing after a pre-transplant mixed lymphocyte reaction identified graft-donor-reactive clones, later tracked in post-transplant blood. Tolerance: complete withdrawal held at least one year, liver enzymes staying within twice normal. Apart from three HCV-positive recipients, transplants were for non-autoimmune, non-viral reasons.

Method: immunoSEQ multiplex PCR; TCRdb's copy keeps in-frame clones and lacks some. The data show about 72,000 clones, around 90% seen once. Whole-study results and caveats: A larger donor-reactive than third-party decline suggested partial antigen-specific deletion.

Sequenced material: CD4+ T cells from blood, taken before liver transplant. This clonotype was obtained from a human donor who received a liver transplant. The chain recombines TRBV7-2 with TRBJ2-7; maybe TRBD2 (5 bases). The CDR3, as DNA: TGTGCCAGCAGCTTAGCGCCGGGATTCTTGTACTTC. This gives the protein CASSLAPGFLYF.